The source of this T cell receptor beta chain is a study of blood T cells in healthy people across ages. For the study at large: Template-switching capture recovered about one barcoded beta molecule per two T cells.

Germline-derived CDR1 and CDR2 are MNHEY and SMNVEV (reference sequence). The junction had 10 bases not matched to a gene; V was cut back by 5 bases and J by 7 bases. This CDR3 has 15 residues. Study-wide results and caveats: When set beside aged donors, long-lived donors presented more naive CD4+ cells and higher diversity.

This clonotype occurred a few times. Antigen: not known. Through a sample-barcoded 5' primer and a J-beta primer mix, a second PCR was run for about 6 to 12 cycles. TCRdb reanalysed the 5' RACE reads using MiXCR and keeps one entry per CDR3 protein. Of 550,000 to 750,000 distinct CDR3 sequences in the sample, roughly 20% were seen once. This sequence originates from a man aged 70-80 years in good health. The genes are TRBV27 and TRBJ1-4; TRBD1 matches at 7 bases. The sample comprised blood. The CDR3 DNA follows: TGTGCCAGCAGTCCCGGACAGGTCATATCTGAAAAACTGTTTTTT. Translating it yields CASSPGQVISEKLFF.